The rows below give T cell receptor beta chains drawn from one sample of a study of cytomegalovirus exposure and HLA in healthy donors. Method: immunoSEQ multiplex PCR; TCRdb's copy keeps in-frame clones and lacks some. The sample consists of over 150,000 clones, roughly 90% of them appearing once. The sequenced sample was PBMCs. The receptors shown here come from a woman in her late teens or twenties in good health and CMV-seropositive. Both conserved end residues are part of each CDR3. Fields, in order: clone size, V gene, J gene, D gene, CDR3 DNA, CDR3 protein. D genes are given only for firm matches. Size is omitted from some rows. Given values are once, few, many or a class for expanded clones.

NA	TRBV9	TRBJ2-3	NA	TGTGCCAGCAGCGTAGATGGTTCCCTCGGGAATACGCAGTATTTT	CASSVDGSLGNTQYF
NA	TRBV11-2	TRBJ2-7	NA	TGTGCCAGCAGCTCCCTACGGGGCGGGACCTTTTACGAGCAGTACTTC	CASSSLRGGTFYEQYF
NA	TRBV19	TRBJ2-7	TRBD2	TGTGCCAGTAGTGACCTGAGCGGGAGTTACGAGCAGTACTTC	CASSDLSGSYEQYF
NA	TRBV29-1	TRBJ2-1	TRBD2	TGCAGCGTTAACCCGGGACTAGCGGGAGAGGGGGAGCAGTTCTTC	CSVNPGLAGEGEQFF
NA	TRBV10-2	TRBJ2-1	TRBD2	TGCGCCAGCAGTGATGAGGGAGGGAGGACTGGTGAGCAGTTCTTC	CASSDEGGRTGEQFF
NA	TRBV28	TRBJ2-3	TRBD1	TGTGCCAGCAGTTTAGGGCAGGGGGCGGTGACAGATACGCAGTATTTT	CASSLGQGAVTDTQYF
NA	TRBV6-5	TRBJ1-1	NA	TGTGCCAGCAGCTTAATCAGGGACACTGAAGCTTTCTTT	CASSLIRDTEAFF
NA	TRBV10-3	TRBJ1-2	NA	TGTGCCATCAGTGAGTCATCAGGAGTAGGGACTCAGTCTAACTATGGCTACACCTTC	CAISESSGVGTQSNYGYTF
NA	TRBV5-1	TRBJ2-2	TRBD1	TGCGCCAGCAGCTCCGGGACAGGGTACACCGGGGAGCTGTTTTTT	CASSSGTGYTGELFF
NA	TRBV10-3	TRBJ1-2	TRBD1	TGTGCCATCACTTCGGGACAGGGGGACGGCTACACCTTC	CAITSGQGDGYTF
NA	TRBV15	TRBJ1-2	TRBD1	TGTGCCACCAGCAGACCAGGGGGCTGGTATGGCTACACCTTC	CATSRPGGWYGYTF
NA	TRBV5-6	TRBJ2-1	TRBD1	TGTGCCAGCAGCTTCGGGACAGACTACAATGAGCAGTTCTTC	CASSFGTDYNEQFF
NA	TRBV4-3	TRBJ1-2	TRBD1	TGCGCCAGCAGCCAAGTTGGGACAGGGGATTTCTATGGCTACACCTTC	CASSQVGTGDFYGYTF
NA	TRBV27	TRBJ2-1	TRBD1	TGTGCCAGCAGTTCCCCGGGACAGGGTCACAATGAGCAGTTCTTC	CASSSPGQGHNEQFF
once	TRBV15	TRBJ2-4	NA	TGTGCCACCAGCAGAGATAGAGCGAACAAAAACATTCAGTACTTC	CATSRDRANKNIQYF
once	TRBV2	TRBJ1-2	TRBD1	TGTGCCAGCAGCCAGGGGGCGGTTGGCTACACCTTC	CASSQGAVGYTF
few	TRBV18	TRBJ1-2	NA	TGTGCCAGCTCACCAACCCAGGATGGCTACACCTTC	CASSPTQDGYTF
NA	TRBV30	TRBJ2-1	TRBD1	TGTGCCTGGAGTAACAGGGGGCTTTGCTTCTTC	CAWSNRGLCFF
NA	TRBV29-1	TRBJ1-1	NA	TGCAGCGTTGGATTACTGCTGAACACTGAAGCTTTCTTT	CSVGLLLNTEAFF
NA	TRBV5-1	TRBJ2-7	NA	TGCGCCAGCAGCTTCCGACGAAACCCAGGGGAGCACGAGCAGTACTTC	CASSFRRNPGEHEQYF
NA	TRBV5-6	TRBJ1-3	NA	TGTGCCAGCAGCTCCCTGGTGCGCTCTGGAAACACCATATATTTT	CASSSLVRSGNTIYF
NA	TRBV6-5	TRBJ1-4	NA	TGTGCCAGCAGCCCTAAACAGTCAAAAAATGAAAAACTGTTTTTT	CASSPKQSKNEKLFF
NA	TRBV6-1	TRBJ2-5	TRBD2	TGTGCCAGCTTAGGACTAGCGGGATCAGAGACCCAGTACTTC	CASLGLAGSETQYF
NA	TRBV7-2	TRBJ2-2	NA	TGTGCCAGCAGCTACGACTCCGTTAACACCGGGGAGCTGTTTTTT	CASSYDSVNTGELFF
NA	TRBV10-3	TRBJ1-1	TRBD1	TGTGCCATCAGTGAACCCAGGGGGCAGAACACTGAAGCTTTCTTT	CAISEPRGQNTEAFF
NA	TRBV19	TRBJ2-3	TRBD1	TGTGCCAGTATGGACAGGGGTGAGTCAGATACGCAGTATTTT	CASMDRGESDTQYF
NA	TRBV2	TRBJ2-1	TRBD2	TGTGCCAGCAGTGACCGGGAGGGGTCCAATGAGCAGTTCTTC	CASSDREGSNEQFF
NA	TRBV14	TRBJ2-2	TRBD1	TGTGCCAGCAGCCAAATCAGGGGGCGGACCGGGGAGCTGTTTTTT	CASSQIRGRTGELFF
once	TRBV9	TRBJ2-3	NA	TGTGCCAGCAGCGAAGGGGATAGCACAGATACGCAGTATTTT	CASSEGDSTDTQYF
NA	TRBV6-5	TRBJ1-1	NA	TGTGCCAGCAGTTACGACAGGAACACTGAAGCTTTCTTT	CASSYDRNTEAFF
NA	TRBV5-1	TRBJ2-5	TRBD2	TGCGCCAGCAGCTTGGATGCTGCTAGCGGGGGTGGGACCCAGTACTTC	CASSLDAASGGGTQYF